Described below is a single T cell receptor (beta chain) sequence and its context. Its target is unknown. This CDR3 spans 19 amino acids. Germline assignment: CDR1 SGHRS and CDR2 YFSETQ. Unmatched junction bases numbered 14, after V lost 4 bases and J lost 5 bases. This entry belongs to a study of cytomegalovirus exposure and HLA in healthy donors. Study conclusions and caveats: Among TCR beta chains, those listed as cytomegalovirus-associated numbered under 200.

At the time of sampling, donors were nominally healthy, though unrecorded immune exposures were likely. Use of 60 Vbeta and 13 Jbeta primers characterized the PCR. Sequencing used immunoSEQ multiplex PCR; TCRdb keeps in-frame clones, though not all of them. The data hold some 70,000 clones, with more than 75% observed a single time. The sequence was collected from a man aged 18-30 years in good health and CMV-seropositive. The chain employs TRBV5-1 and TRBJ2-5, with 16 bases that match TRBD2. Sequencing was carried out using PBMCs. CDR3 region: CASSAHPGTSGRAQETQYF. The CDR3 DNA sequence: TGCGCCAGCAGCGCCCACCCCGGGACTAGCGGGAGGGCACAGGAGACCCAGTACTTC.